This T cell receptor beta chain was documented in a study of identical twins. The study, taken as a whole, reports: Abundant beta clonotypes from cord blood had fewer insertions, unlike memory repertoires, which showed none. Researchers reported excess low generation probability among twin-shared out-of-frame alpha sequences.

A universal primer binding site was introduced by template switching. The final cDNA contained unique molecular identifiers. TCRdb reprocessed the 5' RACE reads via MiXCR and lists one record per CDR3 protein. The sample lists around 160,000 distinct CDR3 sequences; under 4.5% were seen once. This clonotype came up many times. Its antigen remains unidentified. Germline V gives CDR1 DFQATT, CDR2 SNEGSKA (reference sequence). V gave up 3 bases and J gave up 9 bases; unmatched junction bases: 13. This CDR3 is built from 15 residues. The chain carries TRBV20-1 and TRBJ2-1; 8 nucleotides agree with TRBD2. The sample was memory T cells sorted from blood. This sequence originates from a man aged 18 to 30 in good health. The CDR3 region has the DNA TGCAGTGCTAGTCTCCCCAGCGGGAGAGGGAGTGAGCAGTTCTTC. Residues: CSASLPSGRGSEQFF.